This TCR beta chain was documented in a study of blood T cell repertoires in COVID-19. Study details: T cells, B-cell-depleted T cells, or PBMCs provided the cDNA or gDNA that served as material.

The table came from immunoSEQ multiplex PCR; TCRdb's copy has only in-frame clones and leaves some out. This table has 150,000 to 200,000 clones, more than 75% appearing once. The CDR3 has 13 residues. Trimming took off 5 bases at V and 4 bases at J, with 9 bases between the two ends. The V gene's germline CDR1 is LNHDA and CDR2 SQIVND (reference sequence). Participants reported their clinical history, and cohort assignment relied on those reports. Material: PBMCs or T cells enriched from blood (not recorded which). This sequence was found in a woman between 50 and 59 years old who had recovered from COVID-19. The rearrangement joins TRBV19 to TRBJ2-1; D call uncertain. In DNA, the CDR3 is TGTGCCAGTAGTCCGGAACAGTACAATGAGCAGTTCTTC. Encoded protein: CASSPEQYNEQFF.